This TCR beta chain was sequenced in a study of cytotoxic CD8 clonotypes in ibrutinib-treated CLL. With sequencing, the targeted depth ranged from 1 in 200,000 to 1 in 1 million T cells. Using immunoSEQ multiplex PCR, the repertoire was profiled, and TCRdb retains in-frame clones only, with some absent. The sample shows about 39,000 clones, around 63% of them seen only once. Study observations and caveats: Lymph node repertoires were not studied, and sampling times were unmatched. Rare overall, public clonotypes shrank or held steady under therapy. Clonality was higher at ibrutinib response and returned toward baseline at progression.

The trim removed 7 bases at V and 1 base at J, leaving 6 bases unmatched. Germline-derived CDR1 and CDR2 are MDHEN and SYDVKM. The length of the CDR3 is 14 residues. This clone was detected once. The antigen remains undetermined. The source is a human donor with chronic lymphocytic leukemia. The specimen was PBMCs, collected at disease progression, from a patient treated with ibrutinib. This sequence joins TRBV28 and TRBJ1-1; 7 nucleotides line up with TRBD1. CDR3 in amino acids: CASIRQGGNTEAFF. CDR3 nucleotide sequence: TGTGCCAGCATACGACAGGGCGGGAACACTGAAGCTTTCTTT.